This passage covers 21 T cell receptor beta chains from one sample sequenced in a study of blood T cell repertoires in COVID-19. Sequencing was performed with immunoSEQ multiplex PCR; in TCRdb, only in-frame clones are kept and a portion is missing. In the table there are around 190,000 clones, more than 80% of which are singletons. The sequencing input was peripheral blood. The origin of the receptors is a woman in her sixties or seventies with acute or convalescent COVID-19.

The rearrangement uses TRBV9 and TRBJ1-2, with a tentative D call TRBD1 (5 bases). The V end was cut by 2 bases, the J end by 3 bases, with 14 bases between. CDR1 is SGDLS, CDR2 YYNGEE, per germline. This CDR3 spans 15 amino acids. CDR3 loop: CASSVRDSGYYGYTF. CDR3 sequence (DNA): TGTGCCAGCAGCGTCCGGGACTCCGGATACTATGGCTACACCTTC.

This rearrangement joins TRBV11-2 to TRBJ1-1, with a weak D call TRBD1 (5 bases). This CDR3 has 14 residues. From germline, CDR1 is SGHAT and CDR2 FQNNGV. The ends were cut back, 1 base at V and 5 bases at J, with 11 bases in the middle. In nucleotides, the CDR3 is TGTGCCAGCAGCTTAGTCCGGGGGGGTACTGAAGCTTTCTTT. It encodes CASSLVRGGTEAFF.

This sequence joins TRBV7-6 and TRBJ2-7, with TRBD1 matching 8 bases. From germline, CDR1 is SGHVS and CDR2 FNYEAQ. The CDR3 spans 15 residues. With 5 bases clipped from V and 5 bases from J, the junction kept 11 bases outside the gene matches. The CDR3, as DNA: TGTGCCAGCAGCCCGGACAGGGACCTGGGGGACGAGCAGTACTTC. Translating gives CASSPDRDLGDEQYF.

This chain connects TRBV6-5 to TRBJ1-5; possible D gene TRBD1, 5 bases. The V gene lost 7 bases and the J gene lost 5 bases, with 9 bases spanning the gap. CDR1 and CDR2 (germline): MNHEY, SVGAGI. This CDR3 is built from 12 residues. CDR3 in amino acids: CASNLGDQPQHF. In DNA, the CDR3 is TGTGCCAGCAATCTAGGGGATCAGCCCCAGCATTTT.

The chain carries TRBV3-1 (or the pseudogene TRBV3-2) and TRBJ2-3, with TRBD2 matching 8 bases. The CDR3 has 16 amino acids. Germline-derived CDR1 and CDR2 are LGHDT and YNNKEL (reference sequence). J lost 5 bases, V lost 4 bases, and 11 bases had no gene match. DNA for the CDR3: TGTGCCAGCAGCCTTAATTCAGCGGGAGTTTTAGATACGCAGTATTTT. Its protein product is CASSLNSAGVLDTQYF.

The chain links TRBV6-5 to TRBJ1-3; TRBD1 aligns across 10 bases. This CDR3 is built from 16 residues. The V and J ends lost 0 bases and 4 bases, in that order; junction bases with no gene match: 3. The germline CDR1 and CDR2 sequences are MNHEY and SVGAGI. The chain's CDR3 is CASSYSGTGVGNTIYF. The CDR3 bases are TGTGCCAGCAGTTACTCGGGGACAGGGGTCGGAAACACCATATATTTT.

V and J are TRBV28 and TRBJ2-1, with a possible D match to TRBD1 (6 bases). The ends were cut back, 2 bases at V and 9 bases at J, with 14 bases in the middle. Per germline, CDR1 MDHEN and CDR2 SYDVKM. The CDR3 consists of 14 residues. The CDR3 reads CASSLTGTRSEQFF. The CDR3, as DNA: TGTGCCAGCAGTTTAACAGGGACCCGATCTGAGCAGTTCTTC.

V is TRBV30 and J is TRBJ1-1; D ambiguous. The CDR3 runs to 18 residues. Germline-derived CDR1 and CDR2 are GTSNPN and SVGIG (reference sequence). V lost 3 bases to trimming and J lost 1 base, with 24 bases between them. The CDR3 DNA follows: TGTGCCTGGAGGGGAGGAAATGCCCGCACCCTGAAGAACACTGAAGCTTTCTTT. Its protein product is CAWRGGNARTLKNTEAFF.

The gene calls are TRBV4-1 and TRBJ2-2; 7 nucleotides align to TRBD1. This CDR3 spans 15 amino acids. V shed 1 base and J 4 bases; nucleotides not matched to a gene: 3. CDR1 and CDR2 (germline): MGHRA, YSYEKL. The CDR3 DNA reads TGCGCCAGCAGCCAAGCGGGACAGATCACCGGGGAGCTGTTTTTT. Its protein product is CASSQAGQITGELFF.

The chain carries TRBV4-2 and TRBJ1-1; perhaps TRBD1 as D (6 bases). CDR3 length: 14 amino acids. Germline V CDR1 and CDR2: LGHNA, YNFKEQ. V gave up 5 bases and J gave up 4 bases, with 14 bases separating them. CDR3 sequence reads: CASSSQGGGTEAFF. The DNA for the CDR3 is TGTGCCAGCAGCTCACAGGGCGGGGGCACTGAAGCTTTCTTT.

V and J are TRBV3-1 (or the pseudogene TRBV3-2) and TRBJ1-1; D unclear. This CDR3 spans 13 amino acids. Germline CDR1 and CDR2: LGHDT and YNNKEL (reference sequence). Trimming pared 4 bases from V and 2 bases from J, leaving 8 bases between. CDR3 in DNA: TGTGCCAGCAGCCGAAAGACTAACACTGAAGCTTTCTTT. Translated, it gives CASSRKTNTEAFF.

The rearrangement links TRBV29-1 to TRBJ2-2; 11 nucleotides agree with TRBD2. The V gene's germline CDR1 is SQVTM and CDR2 ANQGSEA. This CDR3 is built from 12 residues. V was clipped by 7 bases and J by 7 bases; unmatched bases: 2. Here the CDR3 reads CSGSGRVGELFF. The CDR3 bases are TGCAGCGGTAGCGGGAGGGTCGGGGAGCTGTTTTTT.

J is TRBJ2-5 and V is TRBV4-2; maybe TRBD2 (5 bases). In germline, CDR1 is LGHNA, CDR2 YNFKEQ. Trimming pared 1 base from V and 4 bases from J, leaving 25 bases between. This CDR3 has 19 residues. As DNA, the CDR3 is TGTGCCAGCAGCCAAGGGAATAAGTTTGGAGGCCCCCTCTTAGAGACCCAGTACTTC. Translated: CASSQGNKFGGPLLETQYF.

The J gene is TRBJ2-1, the V gene TRBV11-3; 14 positions agree with TRBD2. The CDR3 covers 16 residues. CDR1 and CDR2 (germline): SGHNT, YENEEA. J was trimmed by 8 bases and V by 6 bases; bases with no gene match: 9. CDR3 nucleotide sequence: TGTGCCAGCAGGCGTACCGGGACTAGCGGGAGTTATGAGCAGTTCTTC. Translating it yields CASRRTGTSGSYEQFF.

The chain employs TRBV5-1 and TRBJ1-6; 7 positions agree with TRBD1. V dropped 6 bases and J dropped 3; count of bases not matched to a gene: 6. The length of the CDR3 is 15 residues. Germline V gene data show CDR1 as SGHRS and CDR2 as YFSETQ. Here the CDR3 DNA reads TGCGCCAGCACCCGGGACAGCCTCTATAATTCACCCCTCCACTTT. This gives the protein CASTRDSLYNSPLHF.

This sequence joins TRBV12-3 or TRBV12-4 and TRBJ1-5; no clear D gene. V shed 3 bases and J shed 9 bases, with 9 bases lying between them. The CDR3 is 12 amino acids. The CDR3 protein is CASSFGDRPQHF. The CDR3 DNA reads as TGTGCCAGCAGTTTCGGGGATCGGCCCCAGCATTTT.

The V call is TRBV18, the J call TRBJ1-2; 7 bases are a match to TRBD1. This CDR3 is 16 amino acids long. Germline CDR1 KGHSH, CDR2 LQKENI. The junction had 7 bases not matched to a gene; V was cut back by 3 bases and J by 0 bases. Here the CDR3 reads CASSPLGTEPNYGYTF. CDR3 DNA sequence: TGTGCCAGCTCACCCCTCGGGACAGAACCTAACTATGGCTACACCTTC.

The chain couples TRBV25-1 to TRBJ2-5, with a tentative D call TRBD1 (6 bases). The CDR3 has 16 amino acids. From germline, CDR1 is MGHDK and CDR2 SYGVNS. V dropped 1 base and J dropped 4 bases, with 16 bases sitting between them. The chain's CDR3 is CASSESGRGGAETQYF. The CDR3 DNA is TGTGCCAGCAGTGAATCTGGGAGAGGGGGAGCAGAGACCCAGTACTTC.

The chain recombines TRBV29-1 with TRBJ1-1; D is possibly TRBD1 (6 bases). The CDR3 spans 16 residues. V lost 4 bases and J 1 base, leaving 19 bases between the germline ends. Per germline, CDR1 SQVTM and CDR2 ANQGSEA. CDR3 nucleotides: TGCAGCGTTGGCACCCCCTGGGGGCGTCGGAACACTGAAGCTTTCTTT. Translated: CSVGTPWGRRNTEAFF. Looking up the rest from reference TRBV29-1 and TRBJ1-1 gives the full variable domain: SAVISQKPSRDICQRGTSLTIQCQVDSQVTMMFWYRQQPGQSLTLIATANQGSEATYESGFVIDKFPISRPNLTFSTLTVSNMSPEDSSIYLCSVGTPWGRRNTEAFFGQGTRLTVV.

This clone was detected a few times. The V gene is TRBV29-1, the J gene TRBJ2-7; TRBD2 matches at 9 bases. CDR3 length: 14 amino acids. With 7 bases clipped from V and 0 bases from J, the junction kept 7 bases outside the gene matches. In germline, CDR1 is SQVTM, CDR2 ANQGSEA. The CDR3 reads CSAAGLAPSYEQYV. Written as DNA, the CDR3 is TGCAGCGCTGCGGGACTAGCTCCCTCCTACGAGCAGTACGTC.

The chain links TRBV28 to TRBJ2-1; 8 bases map to TRBD1. CDR1 is MDHEN and CDR2 is SYDVKM in the germline V gene. With V trimmed by 2 bases and J by 8 bases, 2 bases remained unmatched. This CDR3 is 13 amino acids long. CDR3 amino acids: CASSLPGGYEQFF. CDR3 nucleotide sequence: TGTGCCAGCAGTTTACCAGGGGGCTATGAGCAGTTCTTC.